This TCR beta chain was found in a study of cytomegalovirus exposure and HLA in healthy donors (dated by TCRdb to about 2017). For the wider study: In an earlier analysis of approximately 500 of the donors, 276 Gb of sequence data and 95 million to 130 million unique TCR beta sequences from roughly 200 million T cells were reported. Among 300 to 450 genotyped donors of the cohort, an average of 235,054 unique TCR beta nucleotide sequences were sequenced per donor, roughly a sixth of them non-productive. All discovery cohort repertoires had been generated on a single sequencing platform. An earlier analysis of 500 to 650 of the donors applied high-throughput TCR beta sequencing to assess whether each TCR beta V gene segment acted as functional or pseudogenic. A later analysis re-examined previously published TCR beta repertoires from over 500 donors and added high-resolution HLA genotyping to investigate patterns of TCR occurrence. Both class I and class II loci were covered by HLA typing, at four-digit resolution. The genetic ancestry cluster associated with self-reported Caucasian donors included about 81% of the roughly 400 genotyped donors. Genome-wide SNP genotypes for about 55% of the roughly 670 donors were used in a later genetic analysis, which treated that subset as a discovery cohort. The study used immunosequencing to profile the T cell repertoires of more than 650 subjects and linked those repertoires to cytomegalovirus serostatus. The aim of the study was to test whether cataloging public T cell receptors could identify signatures of past pathogen exposure. Because of strong linkage in the cohort, four to six DR-DQ haplotypes were treated as single units for association and clustering. The number of typed donors differed by locus: about 620-640 for A, B, C, DRB1 and DQB1; 500 to 550 for DQA1; over 600 for DPA1; and roughly 470 for DPB1. In the later analysis, no new phenotypic data were used to find candidate immune exposures; instead, reliance was placed on TCR beta sequences and their occurrence across donors. To predict cytomegalovirus infection status, the study brought together high-throughput TCR immunosequencing, statistical association of individual TCRs with disease status, and machine learning. Around 300 gigabases of sequencing data and around 87 million unique TCR sequences were included in an early release covering roughly 600 HLA-typed donors. A separate validation cohort of over 95 different subjects was used in addition to the approximately 640-subject first cohort. Alongside the repertoire data, information on donor age, sex, ethnicity and CMV serostatus was compiled. Results the study describes overall, beyond this receptor: In the study, 150 to 200 TCR beta chains were listed as associated with cytomegalovirus. Correlated functional status among segregating V segments might reflect linkage disequilibrium, but an unknown experimental factor could not be ruled out. In vitro tests confirmed that a few of the cytomegalovirus-associated TCR beta chains recognize cytomegalovirus antigens. A group of highly shared sequence variants was considered likely to be a technical artifact of the sequencing pipeline. The authors suggested that the approach could potentially be generalized to other disease states and immunological phenotypes. The classifier was reported to diagnose cytomegalovirus status with high specificity and sensitivity in both the original cohort and the validation cohort. Because counts were too low, roughly 16 rarely observed V segments, including chromosome 9 orphons, were left out of the earlier analysis of about 500 of the donors. A later analysis found that HLA-associated TCR beta chains were more clonally expanded and had lower generation probabilities than equally common non-associated chains. Most CMV-associated TCR beta chains appeared to be HLA-restricted in a later analysis, and the HLA associations seemed to be driven largely by CMV exposure. The presence/absence analyses assumed that sequencing depth was roughly uniform across donors, and that assumption may not be true. At a false discovery rate of 0.05, a later analysis linked under 20,000 TCR beta sequences to specific HLA alleles. Most TCR sequences were observed very rarely across donors, whereas some public TCRs were present in many individuals. A later genetic analysis reported fewer N-insertions in productive TCRs among donors in an Asian-associated ancestry cluster than the roughly 650-donor mean. Broadly in line with IMGT annotations, most TCR beta V segments showed up in productive rearrangements about 87% or about 30% of the time in an earlier analysis of 450 to 750 of the donors. An association between a missense DCLRE1C variant and V-gene and J-gene trimming of TCR beta chains was found in a later genetic analysis and replicated in an independent cohort. In this cohort, only TCR beta chains were sequenced, and detectable features were limited by the absence of alpha or paired-chain data. A further reported finding was that TCR beta sequences accurately predicted the HLA-A and HLA-B alleles for most subjects in the first cohort. Immune exposure information for the cohort was limited to CMV serostatus. According to a later analysis, parvovirus B19, influenza, CMV and Epstein-Barr virus appeared linked to several top co-occurrence clusters. According to a later analysis, TCR association rates differed among HLA loci, with DRB1 alleles showing the most associated TCRs and HLA-C alleles showing the fewest. Because HLA typing was missing for some donors at each locus, association tests included only the typed subset. Assigning TCR associations to individual alleles was difficult when HLA alleles, especially DR and DQ, strongly co-occurred. The 87-base-pair reads could not distinguish some IMGT-functional V segments, including TRBV6-2 and TRBV6-3, so those segments were excluded.

Libraries were prepared through the immunoSEQ multiplex PCR assay. For the multiplex PCR, a mixture combining 60 forward primers for TCR Vbeta segments and 13 reverse primers for TCR Jbeta segments was used. The CDR3 region of rearranged TCR beta genes was amplified from genomic DNA by a multiplex PCR assay. Amplified TCR beta libraries were sequenced as 87-base-pair reads on the Illumina HiSeq System. As for the original processing: Across the 640 or so repertoires, a later analysis counted some 81 million unique TCR beta chains, some 11 million of which were shared by at least two donors. Raw reads were error-corrected and collapsed into unique sequences with a nearest-neighbor algorithm that merged closely related sequences to remove PCR and sequencing errors. V, D and J gene segments were assigned by aligning CDR3 sequences to IMGT reference sequences. For a sequence to be retained, a match of at least six nucleotides to both a V gene segment and a J gene segment was required. A rearrangement was called productive if the CDR3 had no stop codons and remained in frame with V and J, and every other rearrangement was called non-productive. Following IMGT convention, CDR3 was defined as the stretch from the second conserved V-encoded cysteine up to the conserved J-encoded phenylalanine. The earlier analysis of about 560 of the donors excluded any sequence lacking an unambiguous match to a single V gene segment. An earlier analysis of a few hundred of the donors called V segments functional above 56.7% productive rearrangements and segregating when the between-donor standard deviation exceeded 5%. A statistical classification framework was developed to diagnose cytomegalovirus status using the catalog of TCR beta chain sequences. In a later analysis, V and J genes were assigned by comparing TCR nucleotide sequences against IMGT/GENE-DB human TR gene sequences. A later analysis assigned CDR3 sequences and most-parsimonious VDJ recombination scenarios with the TCRdist pipeline. In a later analysis, every TCR beta chain was defined by the combination of its CDR3 amino acid sequence and its V-gene family, and reads without a unique V-gene family were dropped. A later analysis removed 550 to 650 highly shared, low-generation-probability nucleotide sequences to deal with suspected cross-contamination and a sequencing artifact. A later analysis calculated a clonal expansion index for each public chain from normalized within-repertoire ranks of inferred template counts. A later analysis computed generation probabilities with a VDJ recombination model fitted to out-of-frame rearrangements, and checked the results against IGoR. Hypergeometric tests were used in a later analysis to score TCR-TCR, TCR-HLA and TCR-CMV co-occurrence, with a repertoire-size bias correction applied to the TCR pairs. A later analysis estimated false discovery rates by permuting HLA or CMV assignments 20 times. In a later analysis, co-occurring TCRs were grouped with DBSCAN, and TCRdist sequence similarity was added when clustering was performed within HLA-allele-positive subsets. Co-occurrence clustering excluded repertoires with fewer than 30,000 or more than 120,000 public chains, plus five with anomalous nucleotide sharing. TCRdb retrieved this table from immuneACCESS and kept in-frame rearrangements only. Not all clones are present; in checked studies, unresolved V genes account for under half, and no reason is known for the remainder. V and J calls and clone size are copied from that table; D and trimming were computed from the DNA. In all, the sample holds some 150,000 clones, and around four fifths of those were seen once. Of the sample, approximately 1.5% falls within the top ten clones.

In the case of this clone: There is no known antigen for this receptor. Per-base quality was not reported, and no clone a single base away is much larger than it.

V is cut back by 2 bases and J by 7 bases, with 4 bases in the junction unmatched. Based on the germline V gene (reference sequence), the CDR1 and CDR2 sequences are MNHEY and SMNVEV. Including the terminal cysteine and phenylalanine, the CDR3 comprises 15 residues. The kept DNA is CDR3 alone, 45 bases in frame from the first base. The cohort comprised 550 to 700 healthy bone marrow donors. All cohort members were sampled while nominally healthy, although unrecorded immune exposures were likely present. The donor was CMV seronegative and belonged to the group of over 350 seronegative cohort members. Each donor provided a peripheral blood sample, and peripheral blood mononuclear cells were used for TCR beta sequencing. The Qiagen DNeasy Blood Extraction Kit was used to extract genomic DNA from the blood cell samples.

The sequencing sample was made of PBMCs. The V gene is TRBV27 and the J gene is TRBJ2-1; a stretch of 11 junction bases matches TRBD1. The receptor comes from a male donor in good health and CMV-seronegative. DNA sequence: TGTGCCAGCAGTTTAGGGACAGGGGGTGGAAATGAGCAGTTCTTC. It codes for CASSLGTGGGNEQFF.